This T cell receptor (beta chain) was observed in a study of blood T cell repertoires in COVID-19. TCRdb keeps only in-frame clones here, not all; method: immunoSEQ multiplex PCR. The table shows about 120,000 clones, with about 83% occurring only once. The CDR3 consists of 15 residues. Trimming at V came to 3 bases and at J to 6 bases, leaving 10 bases not matched to a gene. Germline V lookup: CDR1 LNHDA, CDR2 SQIVND (reference sequence). Sequences were obtained from peripheral blood. The rearrangement links TRBV19 to TRBJ2-7; TRBD1 agrees at 8 bases. This sequence originates from a woman in her fifties or sixties with acute or convalescent COVID-19. Written as DNA, the CDR3 is TGTGCCAGTAGTATCACCAGGACAGGGTTCGGCGAGCAGTACTTC. Encoded protein: CASSITRTGFGEQYF. The entire variable domain, with the rest obtained from reference TRBV19 and TRBJ2-7, is as follows: DGGITQSPKYLFRKEGQNVTLSCEQNLNHDAMYWYRQDPGQGLRLIYYSQIVNDFQKGDIAEGYSVSREKKESFPLTVTSAQKNPTAFYLCASSITRTGFGEQYFGPGTRLTVT.